The rows below give T cell receptor beta chains drawn from one sample of a study of blood T cell repertoires in COVID-19. The data were produced by immunoSEQ multiplex PCR, yet TCRdb's version contains in-frame clones alone and is incomplete. The sample carries about 150,000 clones, approximately 86% recorded once. Sequenced: peripheral blood. The receptors were sampled from a man aged 55 to 70 with COVID-19, enrolled during active disease. Each CDR3 is given with its conserved first and last residue. The D gene is left open where the match is weak. Part of the rows lack a size; the others show once, few, many or a class for expanded clones.

>TRBV5-4|TRBJ1-2|TRBD1|NA
CASSQLNPGTVTYF
TGTGCCAGCAGCCAGCTTAACCCCGGGACAGTAACTTACTTC
>TRBV5-1|TRBJ2-7|TRBD2|once
CASSLVSSGSYEQYF
TGCGCCAGCAGCTTGGTTTCTAGCGGGTCGTACGAGCAGTACTTC
>TRBV7-2|TRBJ2-1|NA|once
CASSPETANEQFF
TGTGCCAGCAGCCCCGAGACTGCAAATGAGCAGTTCTTC
>TRBV4-1|TRBJ2-1|NA|few
CASSLGLGEGYNEQFF
TGCGCCAGCAGCTTGGGACTGGGTGAAGGGTACAATGAGCAGTTCTTC
>TRBV11-2|TRBJ1-4|TRBD1|NA
CASSPQGALLNEKLFF
TGTGCCAGCAGCCCACAGGGGGCCCTCCTCAATGAAAAACTGTTTTTT
>TRBV7-2|TRBJ1-2|TRBD1|NA
CASSTYRGEVDGYTF
TGTGCCAGCAGCACGTACAGGGGGGAAGTGGATGGCTACACCTTC
>TRBV5-8|TRBJ1-5|NA|NA
CASSSGQYSNQPQHF
TGTGCCAGCAGCTCCGGACAATATAGCAATCAGCCCCAGCATTTT
>TRBV28|TRBJ1-6|NA|NA
CASRPRVWNSPLHF
TGTGCCAGCAGGCCCAGGGTGTGGAATTCACCCCTCCACTTT
>TRBV10-3|TRBJ1-4|TRBD1|NA
CAISDPTGGREKLFF
TGTGCCATCAGTGACCCAACAGGGGGGCGTGAAAAACTGTTTTTT
>TRBV2|TRBJ1-1|TRBD1|once
CASRSDRGTEAFF
TGTGCCAGCAGATCGGACAGGGGAACTGAAGCTTTCTTT
>TRBV19|TRBJ2-7|NA|NA
CASSMRSAAGSYEQYF
TGTGCCAGTAGTATGAGGTCGGCGGCAGGGTCCTACGAGCAGTACTTC
>TRBV4-3|TRBJ2-7|TRBD2|NA
CASSQTDPGLGVSGDDEQYF
TGCGCCAGCAGCCAGACTGATCCGGGACTAGGCGTCTCCGGGGATGACGAGCAGTACTTC
>TRBV2|TRBJ2-2|NA|NA
CASSAGGIHTGELFF
TGTGCCAGCAGTGCAGGAGGGATTCACACCGGGGAGCTGTTTTTT
>TRBV7-9|TRBJ1-4|TRBD1|NA
CASSLGQGGTNEKLFF
TGTGCCAGCAGCTTGGGACAGGGAGGAACTAATGAAAAACTGTTTTTT
>TRBV5-1|TRBJ2-3|NA|once
CASSWDLSTSTDTQYF
TGCGCCAGCAGCTGGGACTTAAGTACTAGCACAGATACGCAGTATTTT
>TRBV14|TRBJ1-3|NA|NA
CASSRGTLLGNTIYF
TGTGCCAGCAGCCGAGGGACTTTACTTGGAAACACCATATATTTT
>TRBV21-1|TRBJ1-5|NA|NA
CASPRTGVTLGNQPQHF
TGTGCCAGTCCCCGGACAGGGGTCACCCTTGGCAATCAGCCCCAGCATTTT
>TRBV29-1|TRBJ2-4|TRBD1|NA
CSAGLDRGNIQYF
TGCAGCGCCGGTTTGGACAGGGGTAACATTCAGTACTTC
>TRBV2|TRBJ2-5|NA|few
CASSGEYQETQYF
TGTGCCAGCAGTGGGGAGTACCAAGAGACCCAGTACTTC
>TRBV9|TRBJ1-1|NA|NA
CASSVGQGDSEAFF
TGTGCCAGCAGCGTAGGCCAGGGTGACTCTGAAGCTTTCTTT
>TRBV6-2/TRBV6-3|TRBJ1-2|NA|NA
CASSYHEDNGYTF
TGTGCCAGCAGTTACCACGAGGACAATGGCTACACCTTC
>TRBV5-1|TRBJ2-1|TRBD1|NA
CASSLSGTGVNEQFF
TGCGCCAGCAGCTTGTCAGGGACAGGGGTAAATGAGCAGTTCTTC
>TRBV7-9|TRBJ1-1|TRBD1|NA
CASSLADRANTEAFF
TGTGCCAGCAGCTTAGCGGACAGGGCGAACACTGAAGCTTTCTTT
>TRBV6-6|TRBJ1-1|NA|NA
CASSLRETRTEAFF
TGTGCCAGCAGTCTCCGGGAGACGAGGACTGAAGCTTTCTTT
>TRBV6-6|TRBJ2-7|NA|NA
CASSSLQRPHYEQYF
TGTGCCAGCAGTTCCCTTCAGCGGCCCCACTACGAGCAGTACTTC
>TRBV6-2/TRBV6-3|TRBJ1-3|NA|NA
CASSYSTGSGNTIYF
TGTGCCAGCAGTTACTCAACGGGATCCGGAAACACCATATATTTT
>TRBV7-2|TRBJ2-7|TRBD1|NA
CASSPPGTGEREQYF
TGTGCCAGCAGCCCCCCCGGGACAGGGGAAAGGGAGCAGTACTTC
>TRBV18|TRBJ1-6|NA|NA
CASSPGRGDNSPLHF
TGTGCCAGCTCACCGGGTCGGGGAGACAATTCACCCCTCCACTTT
>TRBV27|TRBJ1-6|NA|NA
CASSVSSSFESLHF
TGTGCCAGCAGTGTTAGCAGCTCCTTCGAATCCCTCCACTTT
>TRBV19|TRBJ1-1|TRBD1|NA
CASSDRGLYEAFF
TGTGCCAGTAGTGACAGGGGCCTCTACGAAGCTTTCTTT
>TRBV10-3|TRBJ2-7|TRBD2|NA
CAISESDSGTYEQYF
TGTGCCATCAGTGAGTCTGATAGCGGGACCTACGAGCAGTACTTC
>TRBV3-1/TRBV3-2|TRBJ2-7|NA|NA
CTSSSGGVRRQYF
TGTACCAGCAGTTCTGGCGGGGTCAGGAGGCAGTACTTC
>TRBV5-1|TRBJ2-2|NA|NA
CASSLGAASTGELFF
TGCGCCAGCAGCTTGGGGGCAGCAAGCACCGGGGAGCTGTTTTTT
>TRBV7-3|TRBJ2-1|NA|NA
CASSPSVTGSSYNEQFF
TGTGCCAGCAGCCCGAGTGTGACTGGGAGCTCCTACAATGAGCAGTTCTTC
>TRBV7-8|TRBJ1-2|NA|NA
CASSLRAGGYTF
TGTGCCAGCAGCTTAAGAGCAGGTGGCTACACCTTC
>TRBV6-1|TRBJ1-2|TRBD1|once
CASSEGDRVSGYTF
TGTGCCAGCAGTGAAGGGGACAGGGTGTCTGGCTACACCTTC
>TRBV15|TRBJ1-4|NA|NA
CATSSLQGNEKLFF
TGTGCCACCAGCAGTCTGCAGGGTAATGAAAAACTGTTTTTT
>TRBV28|TRBJ2-3|TRBD2|NA
CASSSISSGVTSSTDTQYF
TGTGCCAGCAGTTCGATATCTAGCGGGGTGACATCTAGCACAGATACGCAGTATTTT
>TRBV6-2/TRBV6-3|TRBJ2-1|TRBD1|NA
CASSYYGTVNNEQFF
TGTGCCAGCAGTTATTACGGGACAGTAAACAATGAGCAGTTCTTC
>TRBV28|TRBJ1-5|NA|NA
CASTPDRILNQPQHF
TGTGCCAGCACCCCAGACAGAATCCTCAATCAGCCCCAGCATTTT